The clone carrying this T cell receptor beta chain was recorded only once. Germline V lookup: CDR1 SGHTA, CDR2 FQGNSA. The CDR3 spans 15 residues. After removal of 11 bases from V and 6 bases from J, the junction contained 15 bases not matched to a gene. Produced via immunoSEQ multiplex PCR; TCRdb's table is partial and in-frame only. The repertoire holds hundreds of thousands of clones, with about 95% as singletons. These data belong to a study of shared clonotypes between healthy human individuals. Sequenced input: naive CD4+ T cells sorted from blood. Subset meaning: CD45RA+ positively selected. The receptor was isolated from a woman in her 30s in good health. The J gene is TRBJ2-1, the V gene TRBV7-2; TRBD2 matches 8 bases. CDR3 protein: CARGAGDRWANEQFF. Here the CDR3 DNA reads TGTGCCCGGGGAGCGGGAGACCGGTGGGCCAATGAGCAGTTCTTC.